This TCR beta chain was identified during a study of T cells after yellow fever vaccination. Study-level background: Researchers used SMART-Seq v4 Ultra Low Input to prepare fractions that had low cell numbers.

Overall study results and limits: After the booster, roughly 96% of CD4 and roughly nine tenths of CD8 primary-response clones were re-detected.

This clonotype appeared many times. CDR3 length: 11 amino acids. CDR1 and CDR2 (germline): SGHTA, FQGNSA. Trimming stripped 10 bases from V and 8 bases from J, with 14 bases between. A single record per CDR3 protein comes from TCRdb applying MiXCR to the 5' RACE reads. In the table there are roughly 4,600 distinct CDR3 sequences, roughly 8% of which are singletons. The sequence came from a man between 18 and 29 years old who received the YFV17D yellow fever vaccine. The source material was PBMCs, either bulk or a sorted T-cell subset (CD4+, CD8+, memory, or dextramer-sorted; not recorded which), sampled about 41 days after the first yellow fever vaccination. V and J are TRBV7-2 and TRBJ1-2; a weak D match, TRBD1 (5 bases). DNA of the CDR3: TGTGCCACCGGGGGTTTAGCCGGCTACACCTTC. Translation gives CATGGLAGYTF.